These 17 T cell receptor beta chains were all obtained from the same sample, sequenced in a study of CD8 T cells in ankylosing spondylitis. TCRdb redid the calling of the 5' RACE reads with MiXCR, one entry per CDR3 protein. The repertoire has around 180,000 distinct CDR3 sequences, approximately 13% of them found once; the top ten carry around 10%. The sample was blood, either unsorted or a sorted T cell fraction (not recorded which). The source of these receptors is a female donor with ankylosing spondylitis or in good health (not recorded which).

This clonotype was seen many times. CDR3 sequence reads: CASSSWVRSYEQYF. The CDR3 DNA sequence: TGTGCCAGCAGCTCATGGGTAAGGTCCTACGAGCAGTACTTC. The rearrangement links TRBV7-9 to TRBJ2-7; D ambiguous. V lost 4 bases and J lost 1, with 11 bases in between. Germline V gene sequence: CDR1 SEHNR, CDR2 FQNEAQ (reference sequence). The CDR3 consists of 14 residues.

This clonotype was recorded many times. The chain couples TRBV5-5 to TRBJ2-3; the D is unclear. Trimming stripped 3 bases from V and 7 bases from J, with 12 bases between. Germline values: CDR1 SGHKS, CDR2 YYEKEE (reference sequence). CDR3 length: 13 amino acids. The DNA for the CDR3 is TGTGCCAGCAGCTCATACGTTCCCAATACGCAGTATTTT. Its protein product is CASSSYVPNTQYF.

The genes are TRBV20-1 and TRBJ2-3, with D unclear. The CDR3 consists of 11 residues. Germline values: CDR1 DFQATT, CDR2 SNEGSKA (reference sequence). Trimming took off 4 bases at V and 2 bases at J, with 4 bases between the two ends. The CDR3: CSATVTDTQYF. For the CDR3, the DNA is TGCAGTGCTACCGTCACAGATACGCAGTATTTT.

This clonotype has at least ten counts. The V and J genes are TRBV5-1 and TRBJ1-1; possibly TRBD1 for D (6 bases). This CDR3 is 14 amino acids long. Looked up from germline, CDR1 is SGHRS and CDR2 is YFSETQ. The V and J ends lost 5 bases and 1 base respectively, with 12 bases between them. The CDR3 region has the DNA TGCGCCAGCAGAACCTCGACAGGGAACACTGAAGCTTTCTTT. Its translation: CASRTSTGNTEAFF.

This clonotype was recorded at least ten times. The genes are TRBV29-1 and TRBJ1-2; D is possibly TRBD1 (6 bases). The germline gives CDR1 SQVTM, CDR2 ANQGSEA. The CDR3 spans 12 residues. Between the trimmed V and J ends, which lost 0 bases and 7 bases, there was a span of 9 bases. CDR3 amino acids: CSVEDRGGGYTF. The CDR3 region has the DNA TGCAGCGTTGAAGATAGGGGGGGTGGCTACACCTTC.

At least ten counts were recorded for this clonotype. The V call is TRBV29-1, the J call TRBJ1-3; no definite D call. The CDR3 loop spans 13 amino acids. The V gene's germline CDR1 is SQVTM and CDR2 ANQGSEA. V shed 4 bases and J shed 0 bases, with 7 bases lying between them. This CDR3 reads CSVAASSGNTIYF. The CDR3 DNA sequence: TGCAGCGTTGCGGCGAGCTCTGGAAACACCATATATTTT. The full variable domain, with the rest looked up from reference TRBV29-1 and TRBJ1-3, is SAVISQKPSRDICQRGTSLTIQCQVDSQVTMMFWYRQQPGQSLTLIATANQGSEATYESGFVIDKFPISRPNLTFSTLTVSNMSPEDSSIYLCSVAASSGNTIYFGEGSWLTVV.

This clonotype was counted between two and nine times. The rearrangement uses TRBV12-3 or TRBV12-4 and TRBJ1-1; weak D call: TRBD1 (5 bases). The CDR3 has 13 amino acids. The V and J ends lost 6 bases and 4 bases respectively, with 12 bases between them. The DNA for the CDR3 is TGTGCCAGCAGGCGTCAGGGAATCACTGAAGCTTTCTTT. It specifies CASRRQGITEAFF.

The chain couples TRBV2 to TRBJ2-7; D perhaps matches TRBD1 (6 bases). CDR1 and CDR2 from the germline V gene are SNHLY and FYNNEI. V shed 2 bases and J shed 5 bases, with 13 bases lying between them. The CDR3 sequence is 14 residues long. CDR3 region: CASSELVRGDEQYF. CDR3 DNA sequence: TGTGCCAGCAGTGAATTGGTCAGGGGCGACGAGCAGTACTTC.

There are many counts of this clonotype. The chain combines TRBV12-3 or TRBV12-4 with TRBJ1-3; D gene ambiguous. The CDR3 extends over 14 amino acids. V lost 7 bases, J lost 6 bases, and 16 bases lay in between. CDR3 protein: CASTRSSGVNTIYF. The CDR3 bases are TGTGCCAGCACCCGAAGCAGCGGGGTAAACACCATATATTTT.

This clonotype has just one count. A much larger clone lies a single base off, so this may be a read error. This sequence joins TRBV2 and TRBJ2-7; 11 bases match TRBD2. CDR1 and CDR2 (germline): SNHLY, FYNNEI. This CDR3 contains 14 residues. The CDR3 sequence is CTSRGLAATYEQYF. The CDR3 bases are TGTACCAGCAGGGGACTAGCGGCCACCTACGAGCAGTACTTC.

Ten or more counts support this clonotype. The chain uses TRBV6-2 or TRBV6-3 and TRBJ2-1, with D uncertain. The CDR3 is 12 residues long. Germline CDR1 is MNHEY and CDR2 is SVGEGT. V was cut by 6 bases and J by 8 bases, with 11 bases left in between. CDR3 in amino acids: CASRRPLDEQFF. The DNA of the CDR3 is TGTGCCAGCAGGAGGCCTTTGGATGAGCAGTTCTTC.

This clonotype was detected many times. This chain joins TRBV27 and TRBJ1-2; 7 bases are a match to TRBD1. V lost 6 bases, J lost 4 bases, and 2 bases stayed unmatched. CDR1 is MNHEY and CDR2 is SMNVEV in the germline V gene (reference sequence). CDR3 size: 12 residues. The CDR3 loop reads CASRSGGYGYTF. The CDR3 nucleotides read TGTGCCAGCAGATCAGGGGGCTATGGCTACACCTTC.

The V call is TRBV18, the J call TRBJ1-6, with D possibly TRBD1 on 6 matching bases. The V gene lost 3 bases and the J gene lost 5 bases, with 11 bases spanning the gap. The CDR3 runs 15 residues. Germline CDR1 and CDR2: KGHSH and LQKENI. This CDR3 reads CASSPDSPHNSPLHF. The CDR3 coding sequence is TGTGCCAGCTCACCGGACAGTCCTCATAATTCACCCCTCCACTTT.

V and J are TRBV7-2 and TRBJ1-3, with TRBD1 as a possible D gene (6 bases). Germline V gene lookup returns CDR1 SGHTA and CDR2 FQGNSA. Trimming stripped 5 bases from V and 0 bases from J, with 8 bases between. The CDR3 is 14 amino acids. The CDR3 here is CASSQGSSGNTIYF. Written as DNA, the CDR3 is TGTGCCAGCAGCCAGGGGAGCTCTGGAAACACCATATATTTT. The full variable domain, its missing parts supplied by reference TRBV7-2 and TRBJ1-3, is GAGVSQSPSNKVTEKGKDVELRCDPISGHTALYWYRQSLGQGLEFLIYFQGNSAPDKSGLPSDRFSAERTGGSVSTLTIQRTQQEDSAVYLCASSQGSSGNTIYFGEGSWLTVV.

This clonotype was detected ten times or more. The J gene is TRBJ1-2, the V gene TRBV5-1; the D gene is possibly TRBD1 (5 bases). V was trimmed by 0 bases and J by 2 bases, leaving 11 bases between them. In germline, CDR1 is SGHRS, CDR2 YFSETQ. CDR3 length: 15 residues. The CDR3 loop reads CASSLVRGSNYGYTF. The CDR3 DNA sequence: TGCGCCAGCAGCTTGGTCCGGGGCTCAAACTATGGCTACACCTTC. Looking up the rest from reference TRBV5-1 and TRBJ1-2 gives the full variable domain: KAGVTQTPRYLIKTRGQQVTLSCSPISGHRSVSWYQQTPGQGLQFLFEYFSETQRNKGNFPGRFSGRQFSNSRSEMNVSTLELGDSALYLCASSLVRGSNYGYTFGSGTRLTVV.

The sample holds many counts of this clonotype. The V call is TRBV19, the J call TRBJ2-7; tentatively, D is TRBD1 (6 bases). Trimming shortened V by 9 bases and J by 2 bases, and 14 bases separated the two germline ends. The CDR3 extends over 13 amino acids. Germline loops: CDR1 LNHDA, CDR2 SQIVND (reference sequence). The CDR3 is CASRIQGTYEQYF. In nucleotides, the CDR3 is TGTGCCAGCAGGATACAGGGAACCTACGAGCAGTACTTC.

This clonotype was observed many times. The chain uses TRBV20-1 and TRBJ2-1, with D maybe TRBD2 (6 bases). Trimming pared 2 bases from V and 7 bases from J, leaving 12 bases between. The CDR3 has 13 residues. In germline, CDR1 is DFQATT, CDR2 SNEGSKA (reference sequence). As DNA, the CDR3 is TGCAGTGCTAGATTGCGGGAACAAAATGAGCAGTTCTTC. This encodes CSARLREQNEQFF.